Shown below are 2 T cell receptor beta chains from a single sample sequenced in a study of OX40 agonist ivuxolimab in advanced cancers. Sequencing was performed with immunoSEQ multiplex PCR; in TCRdb, only in-frame clones are kept and a portion is missing. The sample carries 55,000 to 75,000 clones, more than 75% recorded once. The sample here was CD4+ or CD8+ T cells sorted from blood, taken in a trial of the OX40 agonist ivuxolimab. The receptor source for this set is an adult with an advanced solid tumor such as melanoma, head and neck, liver or kidney cancer.

For this clone: One end of the junction does not line up with germline, which may come from a read error. The gene calls are TRBV18 and TRBJ2-1; 11 bases fit TRBD2. The CDR3 spans 15 residues. Germline assignment: CDR1 KGHSH and CDR2 LQKENI. The CDR3 loop is CASSPPGLADGKQFF. The CDR3 DNA reads as TGTGCCAGCTCCCCACCGGGACTAGCGGACGGGAAGCAGTTCTTC.

J is TRBJ2-1 and V is TRBV2, with D perhaps matching TRBD1 (5 bases). There are 13 residues in the CDR3. CDR1 is SNHLY, CDR2 FYNNEI, per germline. V shed 3 bases and J shed 8 bases, with 11 bases lying between them. The CDR3 region has the DNA TGTGCCAGCAGTGAGCGCAGGGTCGATGAGCAGTTCTTC. It encodes CASSERRVDEQFF.